The 15 T cell receptor beta chains presented below share a single source sample, sequenced in a study of OX40 agonist ivuxolimab in advanced cancers. Assay used: immunoSEQ multiplex PCR; TCRdb lists only in-frame clones, some missing. The table shows 25,000 to 35,000 clones, with roughly 84% occurring only once. Here the sequenced sample was CD4+ or CD8+ T cells sorted from blood, taken in a trial of the OX40 agonist ivuxolimab. Receptors originate from an adult with an advanced solid tumor such as melanoma, head and neck, liver or kidney cancer.

The chain carries TRBV27 and TRBJ2-7, with D perhaps TRBD2 (5 bases). This CDR3 contains 15 residues. Germline-derived CDR1 and CDR2 are MNHEY and SMNVEV (reference sequence). V was shortened by 1 base and J by 6 bases, with 16 bases between the two germline ends. The CDR3 nucleotides read TGTGCCAGCAGTTTATTGGACGGAGTGGGGAGCGAGCAGTACTTC. It is translated as CASSLLDGVGSEQYF.

Comment on this clone: An end of the junction does not agree with germline; a read error may underlie this. The J gene is TRBJ2-1, the V gene TRBV25-1; D unclear. Germline loops: CDR1 MGHDK, CDR2 SYGVNS. The CDR3 contains 15 residues. The CDR3 DNA reads as TGTGCCAGCGGTGAAGGACGGAGCTCCTACAATGAGCAGTTCTTC. It specifies CASGEGRSSYNEQFF.

The CDR3 region has the DNA TGTGCCACCACAGAGGGGGTTGAAACTGAAGCTTTCTTT. It is translated as CATTEGVETEAFF. The V and J genes are TRBV10-3 and TRBJ1-1; perhaps TRBD1 as D (6 bases). This CDR3 is built from 13 residues. Trimming removed 10 bases at V and 5 bases at J, with 17 bases between. Germline lookup yields CDR1 ENHRY and CDR2 SYGVKD.

The chain is built from TRBV5-6 and TRBJ1-5; D is undetermined. V lost 5 bases, J lost 5 bases, and 11 bases lay in between. Germline CDR1 is SGHDT and CDR2 is YYEEEE. This CDR3 region has 13 residues. The CDR3 DNA sequence: TGTGCCAGCAGTCCGGGTCTTCATCAGCCCCAGCATTTT. Protein product: CASSPGLHQPQHF.

Many counts were recorded for this clone. Other nucleotide sequences in the sample specify the same CDR3. The chain carries TRBV28 and TRBJ2-7, with D perhaps TRBD1 or TRBD2 (5 bases each). This CDR3 is built from 13 residues. Trimming stripped 3 bases from V and 7 bases from J, with 13 bases between. Germline V gene data show CDR1 as MDHEN and CDR2 as SYDVKM. The DNA of the CDR3 is TGTGCCAGCAGTTTGCAGGGAAGAGGGGAGCAGTACTTC. Translation: CASSLQGRGEQYF.

This chain connects TRBV7-3 to TRBJ2-5; perhaps TRBD2 as D (6 bases). The CDR3 extends over 13 amino acids. V lost 6 bases and J 7 bases, leaving 15 bases between the germline ends. Germline V CDR1 and CDR2: SGHTA, FQGTGA. The CDR3 region has the DNA TGTGCCAGCAGGGGGGGACTCCCGCGGACCCAGTACTTC. It is translated as CASRGGLPRTQYF.

The V and J genes are TRBV4-1 and TRBJ1-1; D is unclear. V lost 1 base, J lost 0 bases, and 9 bases lay in between. The CDR3 consists of 15 residues. The germline gives CDR1 MGHRA, CDR2 YSYEKL. The CDR3 reads CASSQGQLMNTEAFF. CDR3 nucleotide sequence: TGCGCCAGCAGCCAAGGTCAGTTAATGAACACTGAAGCTTTCTTT.

This chain joins TRBV6-5 and TRBJ2-7; D is uncertain. Germline assignment: CDR1 MNHEY and CDR2 SVGAGI. This CDR3 spans 14 amino acids. With 2 bases removed from V and 0 bases from J, the gap between germline ends came to 8 bases. DNA of the CDR3: TGTGCCAGCAGTTACGGGCCGACCTCCTACGAGCAGTACTTC. This translates into CASSYGPTSYEQYF.

The genes are TRBV5-1 and TRBJ2-3; D ambiguous. Germline lookup yields CDR1 SGHRS and CDR2 YFSETQ. This CDR3 spans 15 amino acids. V dropped 0 bases and J dropped 6 bases, with 14 bases sitting between them. The CDR3 DNA reads as TGCGCCAGCAGCTTGGCCGTAGGCCCCCTGGATACGCAGTATTTT. Translating it yields CASSLAVGPLDTQYF.

This clone came up once. The V gene is TRBV5-6, the J gene TRBJ1-6, with a tentative D call TRBD1 (5 bases). V lost 4 bases and J lost 7, with 15 bases in between. This CDR3 has 15 amino acids. CDR1 and CDR2 from the germline V gene are SGHDT and YYEEEE. The CDR3 here is CASSTGTLINSPLHF. Written as DNA, the CDR3 is TGTGCCAGCAGCACCGGGACCTTAATAAATTCACCCCTCCACTTT.

The V and J genes are TRBV6-5 and TRBJ2-3, with 12 positions matching TRBD2. The CDR3 contains 16 residues. The V segment lost 4 bases and the J segment 5 bases; nucleotides outside the gene matches: 7. Germline loops: CDR1 MNHEY, CDR2 SVGAGI. CDR3 loop: CASSSPSGRAIDTQYF. In nucleotides, the CDR3 is TGTGCCAGCAGTTCCCCTAGCGGGAGGGCTATAGATACGCAGTATTTT.

The chain recombines TRBV6-1 with TRBJ1-6, with 11 nucleotides matching TRBD1. The germline CDR1 and CDR2 sequences are MNHNS and SASEGT. CDR3 length: 14 residues. Trimming removed 1 base from V and 10 bases from J; junction bases left unmatched: 0. The CDR3: CASSEGTGGSPLHF. The CDR3 DNA sequence: TGTGCCAGCAGTGAAGGGACAGGGGGCTCACCCCTCCACTTT.

The V gene is TRBV5-1, the J gene TRBJ2-1, with 7 bases matching TRBD2. The CDR3 runs 13 residues. Germline-derived CDR1 and CDR2 are SGHRS and YFSETQ. V lost 0 bases, J lost 9 bases, and 3 bases stayed unmatched. The DNA for the CDR3 is TGCGCCAGCAGCTTGGGACTAGCCATTGAGCAGTTCTTC. Translating gives CASSLGLAIEQFF.

The count of this clone is one. The chain employs TRBV7-2 and TRBJ1-2; D uncertain. CDR1 is SGHTA, CDR2 FQGNSA, per germline. V lost 0 bases, J lost 7 bases, and 18 bases lay in between. The CDR3 is made up of 16 amino acids. The CDR3 region is CASSLARAAGVGGYTF. DNA for the CDR3: TGTGCCAGCAGCTTAGCGCGGGCGGCGGGAGTGGGTGGCTACACCTTC.

The chain employs TRBV27 and TRBJ1-5, with no clear D. The germline V gene encodes CDR1 MNHEY and CDR2 SMNVEV (reference sequence). The CDR3 length is 15 residues. V lost 6 bases and J 2 bases, leaving 14 bases between the germline ends. The CDR3 spells CASSPNSYGNQPQHF. As DNA, the CDR3 is TGTGCCAGCAGCCCAAACAGCTACGGCAATCAGCCCCAGCATTTT.